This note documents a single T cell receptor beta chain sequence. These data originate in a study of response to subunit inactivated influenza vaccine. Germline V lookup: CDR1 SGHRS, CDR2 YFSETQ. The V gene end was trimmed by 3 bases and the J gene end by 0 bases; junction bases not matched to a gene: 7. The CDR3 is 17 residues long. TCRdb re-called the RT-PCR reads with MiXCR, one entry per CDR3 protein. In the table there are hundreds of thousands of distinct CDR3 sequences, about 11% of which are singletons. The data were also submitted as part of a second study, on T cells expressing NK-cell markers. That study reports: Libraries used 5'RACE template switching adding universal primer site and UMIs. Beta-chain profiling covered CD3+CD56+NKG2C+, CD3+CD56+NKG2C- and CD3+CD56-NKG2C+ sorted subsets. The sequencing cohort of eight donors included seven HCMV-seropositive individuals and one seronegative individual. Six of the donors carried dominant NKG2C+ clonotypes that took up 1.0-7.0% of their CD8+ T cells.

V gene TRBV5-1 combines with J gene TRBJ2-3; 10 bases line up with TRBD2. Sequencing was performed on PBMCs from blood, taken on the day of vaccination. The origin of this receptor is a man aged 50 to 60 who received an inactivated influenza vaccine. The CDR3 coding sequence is TGCGCCAGCAGCTCGATATCACTAGCGGGGAGCACAGATACGCAGTATTTT. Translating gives CASSSISLAGSTDTQYF.